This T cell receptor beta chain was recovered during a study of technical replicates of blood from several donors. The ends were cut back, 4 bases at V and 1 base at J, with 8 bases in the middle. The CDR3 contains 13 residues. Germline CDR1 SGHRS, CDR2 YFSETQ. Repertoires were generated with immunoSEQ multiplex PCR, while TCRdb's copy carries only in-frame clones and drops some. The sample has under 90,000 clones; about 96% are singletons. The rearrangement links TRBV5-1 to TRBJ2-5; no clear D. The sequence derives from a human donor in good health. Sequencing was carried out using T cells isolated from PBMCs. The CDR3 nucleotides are TGCGCCAGCAGCGTATACGGCCAAGAGACCCAGTACTTC. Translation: CASSVYGQETQYF.